These 21 T cell receptor beta chains were all obtained from the same sample, sequenced in a study of cytomegalovirus exposure and HLA in healthy donors. Both 60 Vbeta primers and 13 Jbeta primers went into the PCR. Generated by immunoSEQ multiplex PCR, the TCRdb table keeps only in-frame clones and is missing some. Among 130,000 or so clones listed, 61% were seen once. The sample consisted of PBMCs. The source of these receptors is a male donor in good health and CMV-seronegative.

The CDR3 nucleotides are TGTGCCAGCAGCCAAGGTGCGAGACAGGGCAGTGAAAAACTGTTTTTT. This sequence encodes CASSQGARQGSEKLFF. The chain links TRBV14 to TRBJ1-4, with 7 bases that match TRBD1. The CDR3 contains 16 residues. The junction had 9 bases not matched to a gene; V was cut back by 1 base and J by 7 bases. Germline assignment: CDR1 SGHDN and CDR2 FVKESK.

This chain uses TRBV2 with TRBJ2-5; 12 bases map to TRBD2. Losses at the gene ends were 6 bases for V and 5 bases for J; bases not matched to a gene: 10. CDR3 length: 16 amino acids. The germline V gene encodes CDR1 SNHLY and CDR2 FYNNEI. The CDR3 region has the DNA TGTGCCAGCAGGGCTAGCGGGGGGGCCCCCCACGAGACCCAGTACTTC. Translating it yields CASRASGGAPHETQYF.

This chain joins TRBV25-1 and TRBJ2-1; no firm D call. The CDR3 contains 15 residues. Germline-derived CDR1 and CDR2 are MGHDK and SYGVNS. Deletions cut 1 base from V and 6 bases from J, with 13 bases between. CDR3 bases: TGTGCCAGCAGTGAATTTGGCCTCTCGGGCAATGAGCAGTTCTTC. This codes for CASSEFGLSGNEQFF.

This clone showed up just once. V usage is TRBV7-2 and J usage is TRBJ2-5; 11 nucleotides agree with TRBD1. Germline V lookup: CDR1 SGHTA, CDR2 FQGNSA. The CDR3 spans 15 residues. V dropped 5 bases and J dropped 5; count of bases not matched to a gene: 7. CDR3: CASSAGQGAWETQYF. Here the CDR3 DNA reads TGTGCCAGCAGCGCCGGACAGGGGGCATGGGAGACCCAGTACTTC.

This clone was seen more than once but under ten times. This rearrangement joins TRBV6-5 to TRBJ2-2; TRBD2 aligns across 8 bases. CDR3 length: 15 residues. Germline CDR1 and CDR2: MNHEY and SVGAGI. V shed 6 bases, J shed 4 bases, and the junction held 7 bases outside the gene matches. The chain's CDR3 is CASRFGGEGTGELFF. The CDR3 DNA follows: TGTGCCAGCAGGTTCGGGGGGGAGGGCACCGGGGAGCTGTTTTTT.

In DNA, the CDR3 is TGTGCCAGCTCACCTTGGGCCCCGGTTGAAGCTTTCTTT. Its protein product is CASSPWAPVEAFF. V and J are TRBV18 and TRBJ1-1; no definite D call. V lost 3 bases and J 7 bases, leaving 12 bases between the germline ends. CDR3 length: 13 residues. CDR1 is KGHSH and CDR2 is LQKENI in the germline V gene.

This clone was observed a handful of times. The chain uses TRBV2 and TRBJ2-2; tentative D call: TRBD1 (5 bases). V was pared by 3 bases and J by 4 bases, with 12 bases between. The germline CDR1 and CDR2 sequences are SNHLY and FYNNEI. The CDR3 covers 15 residues. CDR3 in amino acids: CASSDSSGFTGELFF. The CDR3 bases are TGTGCCAGCAGTGACTCGTCAGGGTTCACCGGGGAGCTGTTTTTT.

The chain combines TRBV19 with TRBJ2-2; a possible D gene is TRBD1 (6 bases). Per the germline V gene, CDR1 is LNHDA and CDR2 is SQIVND (reference sequence). Deletions cut 10 bases from V and 1 base from J, with 13 bases between. This CDR3 has 14 amino acids. The CDR3 DNA is TGTGCCACCAAGGACAGCCTGAACACCGGGGAGCTGTTTTTT. Translated, it gives CATKDSLNTGELFF.

This clone turned up a few times. V gene TRBV4-2 combines with J gene TRBJ2-5; 7 bases fit TRBD1. Trimming took 4 bases from V and 1 from J; bases not matched to a gene: 3. Germline lookup yields CDR1 LGHNA and CDR2 YNFKEQ. There are 14 residues in the CDR3. CDR3 in DNA: TGTGCCAGCAGCCCGGACAGGTTCCAAGAGACCCAGTACTTC. Translated: CASSPDRFQETQYF.

There are a few counts of this clone. Germline and junction disagree at one end, which may indicate a read error. The chain links TRBV10-3 to TRBJ1-2, with D tentatively TRBD1 (6 bases). Germline CDR1 and CDR2: ENHRY and SYGVKD. The CDR3 has 12 amino acids. This CDR3 is CALTRTEYGYPF. The CDR3 DNA reads TGTGCCCTTACAAGGACAGAGTATGGCTACCCCTTC.

A word on this clone: A junction end diverges from the germline sequence, so it may reflect a read error. The rearrangement uses TRBV7-9 and TRBJ1-1, with D perhaps matching TRBD1 (6 bases). In germline, CDR1 is SEHNR, CDR2 FQNEAQ (reference sequence). CDR3 length: 15 amino acids. The CDR3 nucleotides are TGTTCCAGCAGCTTAGAAACAGGGAGAAACACTGAAGCTTTCTTT. Translated, it gives CSSSLETGRNTEAFF.

J is TRBJ2-1 and V is TRBV7-9, with D uncertain. CDR3 length equals 13 residues. CDR1 and CDR2 from the germline V gene are SEHNR and FQNEAQ (reference sequence). Trimming removed 5 bases from V and 4 bases from J, with 9 bases in between. CDR3 region: CASSLTEYNEQFF. Written as DNA, the CDR3 is TGTGCCAGCAGCCTGACTGAGTACAATGAGCAGTTCTTC.

This clone was recorded a few times. The chain combines TRBV9 with TRBJ2-7, with D maybe TRBD1 (5 bases). The CDR3 contains 15 residues. CDR1 is SGDLS and CDR2 is YYNGEE in the germline V gene. Between the trimmed V and J ends, which lost 3 bases and 9 bases, there was a span of 22 bases. The CDR3 DNA reads TGTGCCAGCAGCGGAGAAAACGGACCACTTCAGGGGCAGTACTTC. Translation: CASSGENGPLQGQYF.

This chain links TRBV29-1 with TRBJ2-7; 8 bases are a match to TRBD1. The CDR3 runs 16 residues. The germline V gene encodes CDR1 SQVTM and CDR2 ANQGSEA. Trimming cost V 2 bases and J 0 bases; bases outside gene matches: 9. CDR3 amino acids: CSVEPGTGQDSYEQYF. In DNA, the CDR3 is TGCAGCGTTGAACCCGGGACGGGACAGGACTCCTACGAGCAGTACTTC.

J is TRBJ2-1 and V is TRBV6-5; D not certain. Trimming pared 1 base from V and 4 bases from J, leaving 11 bases between. The germline V gene encodes CDR1 MNHEY and CDR2 SVGAGI. This CDR3 contains 15 residues. The DNA of the CDR3 is TGTGCCAGCAGTTACTTTGGAGAGATTTACAATGAGCAGTTCTTC. This codes for CASSYFGEIYNEQFF.

This chain links TRBV9 with TRBJ1-4; TRBD1 is a possible D gene (5 bases). V lost 0 bases, J lost 3 bases, and 15 bases lay in between. This CDR3 region has 17 residues. The V gene's germline CDR1 is SGDLS and CDR2 YYNGEE. The CDR3 DNA reads TGTGCCAGCAGCGTAGGTGCAGGGTTGGTGGCTAATGAAAAACTGTTTTTT. Translating it yields CASSVGAGLVANEKLFF.

The chain couples TRBV5-4 to TRBJ2-5; D is ambiguous. V was shortened by 3 bases and J by 11 bases, with 20 bases between the two germline ends. Germline values: CDR1 SGHNT, CDR2 YYREEE (reference sequence). The CDR3 is 14 amino acids. Written as DNA, the CDR3 is TGTGCCAGCAGCTACCTCGGTGACTCCCGAGAGCAGTACTTC. Protein: CASSYLGDSREQYF.

On this clone: This may stem from a read error, because a much larger clone lies one nucleotide away. This chain joins TRBV2 and TRBJ2-5, with 9 bases aligning to TRBD2. The DNA matches TRBJ2-7 better at its end, which makes the J call doubtful. Germline lookup yields CDR1 SNHLY and CDR2 FYNNEI. The CDR3 totals 14 residues. CDR3 sequence (DNA): TGTGCCAGCTGGACTAGCGAGGGATCCTACGAGCAGTACTTC. Encoded protein: CASWTSEGSYEQYF.

The chain is built from TRBV5-1 and TRBJ1-5, with D possibly TRBD1 on 5 matching bases. The CDR3 sequence is 15 residues long. Germline V gene lookup returns CDR1 SGHRS and CDR2 YFSETQ. The V end was cut by 1 base, the J end by 1 base, with 9 bases between. CDR3 sequence reads: CASSLWGESNQPQHF. CDR3 in DNA: TGCGCCAGCAGCTTGTGGGGGGAAAGCAATCAGCCCCAGCATTTT.

J is TRBJ1-4 and V is TRBV6-1, with D perhaps TRBD1 (5 bases). The ends were cut back, 4 bases at V and 8 bases at J, with 14 bases in the middle. The CDR3 has 14 amino acids. Germline CDR1 MNHNS, CDR2 SASEGT. CDR3 bases: TGTGCCAGCAGTGTAGGCAGGGCTCACGAAAAACTGTTTTTT. It specifies CASSVGRAHEKLFF.

The J gene is TRBJ2-1, the V gene TRBV11-2, with D possibly being TRBD1 (6 bases). CDR3 length: 18 amino acids. Germline V gives CDR1 SGHAT, CDR2 FQNNGV. V lost 5 bases to trimming and J lost 6 bases, with 26 bases between them. Written as DNA, the CDR3 is TGTGCCAGCAGCCCCCGGCACCGGGACAAGGGACCCGGCAATGAGCAGTTCTTC. Protein product: CASSPRHRDKGPGNEQFF.